This T cell receptor (beta chain) was observed in a study of metastatic and nonmetastatic thyroid tumors. Across the whole study: From malignant and benign thyroid patients, repertoires in blood and in tumor or nodule tissue were compared.

Patients were all untreated before their thyroid surgery. Study-wide results and caveats: For both blood and tumor, malignant thyroid tumors reportedly showed significantly higher TCR beta diversity than benign nodules did.

Original processing methods: Construction of a distant-metastasis classifier for papillary thyroid cancer relied on CDR3 differences across clinicopathological groups. TCRdb ran MiXCR on the PCR reads. The V and J calls come from TCRdb's annotation, not from the publication. This table has tens of thousands of clones, about half appearing once. In the case of this clone: Its antigen is unknown.

Sequences were obtained from tumor tissue. The TCR originated in a male donor with papillary thyroid cancer or a benign thyroid nodule (not recorded which). Some clones in this sample may be carry-over from other donors' samples.

CDR3: CASSDGGNTEAFF. The CDR3 DNA sequence: TGTGCCAGCAGCGACGGGGGGAACACTGAAGCTTTCTTT. V usage is TRBV7-3 and J usage is TRBJ1-1; maybe TRBD1 (5 bases). CDR1 is SGHTA, CDR2 FQGTGA, per germline. The CDR3 sequence is 13 residues long. Trimming removed 5 bases from V and 1 base from J, with 8 bases in between.